The text below deals with one T cell receptor (beta chain). Its cognate antigen is unknown. With UMI labels, 5' RACE was used to prepare the TRB cDNA libraries. TCRdb reworked the 5' RACE reads into one entry per CDR3 protein, no DNA. This sample's table has around 95,000 distinct CDR3 sequences. This record belongs to a study of CXCR3-negative and CXCR3-positive naive CD8 T cells. Study-level findings and limits: Naive cells positive for CXCR3 carried more hydrophobic TRB CDR3s than CXCR3-negative ones.

This CDR3 has 17 amino acids. CDR1 is SGHTA and CDR2 is FQGTGA in the germline V gene. Cells that were CD45RO-CCR7+CD27+CD95- constituted naive CD8+ T cells. The sample comprised naive CXCR3+ CD8+ T cells from blood. Subset described: CD45RO-CCR7+CD27+CD95- naive CD8+ T cells expressing CXCR3 (TNR3+). The sequence was collected from a human donor in good health. Some clones in this sample may be carry-over from other donors' samples. The chain combines TRBV7-3 with TRBJ2-3; TCRdb selects TRBD2, and the lack of DNA leaves this call unchecked. The CDR3 loop is CASSIGLAEYSTDTQYF.